A selection of T cell receptor beta chains follows, all from one sample in a study of blood T cell repertoires in COVID-19. Sequencing was performed with immunoSEQ multiplex PCR; in TCRdb, only in-frame clones are kept and a portion is missing. The sample lists around 300,000 clones, approximately 83% occurring once. The sequenced sample consisted of peripheral blood. The receptors come from a woman aged 50 to 65 who had recovered from COVID-19. Each CDR3 is given with its conserved first and last residue. The D gene is left open where the match is weak. The size of a clone is reported for some rows only, either as once, few or many, or as a class for expanded clones.

TRBJ2-3 - TRBV7-2 - CASSLGVSSSGPHNTQYF TGTGCCAGCAGCTTAGGGGTTTCCTCCAGCGGGCCTCACAATACGCAGTATTTT
TRBJ1-6 - TRBV4-3 few CASSQGGANSPLHF TGCGCCAGCAGCCAAGGCGGAGCGAATTCACCCCTCCACTTT
TRBJ2-7 TRBD2 TRBV7-2 - CASSSGLKTSGGYEQYF TGTGCCAGCAGCTCCGGACTTAAGACTAGCGGGGGCTACGAGCAGTACTTC
TRBJ1-1 - TRBV3-1/TRBV3-2 - CASSQVYGGPEAFF TGTGCCAGCAGCCAAGTGTATGGGGGCCCTGAAGCTTTCTTT
TRBJ2-4 - TRBV6-1 - CASSEFGQFGLAKNIQYF TGTGCCAGCAGTGAATTCGGACAGTTCGGATTAGCCAAAAACATTCAGTACTTC
TRBJ1-1 TRBD1 TRBV3-1/TRBV3-2 once CAISNLAGGTEAFF TGTGCCATCTCAAATCTGGCAGGGGGCACTGAAGCTTTCTTT
TRBJ1-2 - TRBV19 - CASSMGPGEALGYGYTF TGTGCCAGTAGTATGGGCCCGGGAGAAGCGCTTGGCTATGGCTACACCTTC
TRBJ2-1 TRBD2 TRBV12-5 once CASGGPAGGRNEQFF TGTGCTAGTGGGGGCCCAGCGGGAGGTCGGAATGAGCAGTTCTTC
TRBJ2-5 TRBD2 TRBV6-6 - CASPRLAGKETQYF TGTGCCAGCCCGAGACTAGCGGGGAAAGAGACCCAGTACTTC
TRBJ1-2 - TRBV7-2 - CASSPQGSHYGYTF TGTGCCAGCAGCCCACAGGGCTCGCACTATGGCTACACCTTC
TRBJ2-1 TRBD1 TRBV29-1 - CSVGTGGGYNEQFF TGCAGCGTTGGGACAGGGGGCGGCTACAATGAGCAGTTCTTC
TRBJ1-4 - TRBV28 few CASSSPGRGANEKLFF TGTGCCAGCAGTTCACCGGGGCGCGGGGCTAATGAAAAACTGTTTTTT
TRBJ1-2 TRBD1 TRBV7-2 - CASSPGQGPNGYTF TGTGCCAGCAGCCCGGGACAGGGGCCCAATGGCTACACCTTC
TRBJ2-7 TRBD2 TRBV7-3 - CASSLGRGEQYF TGTGCCAGCAGCTTAGGGAGGGGCGAGCAGTACTTC
TRBJ1-4 - TRBV28 - CASRKQVSNEKLFF TGTGCCAGCAGAAAACAGGTCTCTAATGAAAAACTGTTTTTT
TRBJ2-2 - TRBV9 once CASSVREETGELFF TGTGCCAGCAGCGTAAGGGAGGAAACCGGGGAGCTGTTTTTT
TRBJ2-7 TRBD2 TRBV5-4 - CASSTGLAVGEQYF TGTGCCAGCAGTACGGGACTAGCGGTTGGCGAGCAGTACTTC
TRBJ2-3 TRBD2 TRBV7-8 once CASSLRTSGGDTQYF TGTGCCAGCAGCTTGCGGACTAGCGGGGGGGATACGCAGTATTTT
TRBJ2-1 - TRBV9 - CASSVPKSGPPLQNNEQFF TGTGCCAGCAGCGTCCCAAAGTCAGGGCCACCTTTACAAAACAATGAGCAGTTCTTC
TRBJ1-5 TRBD1 TRBV2 - CASSGDRVVGPNQPQHF TGTGCCAGCAGTGGGGACAGGGTGGTGGGTCCCAATCAGCCCCAGCATTTT
TRBJ1-1 - TRBV30 - CAWSMMATAEAFF TGTGCCTGGAGTATGATGGCCACCGCTGAAGCTTTCTTT
TRBJ2-2 - TRBV11-3 once CASSPNGGELFF TGTGCCAGCAGCCCTAACGGCGGGGAGCTGTTTTTT
TRBJ2-1 - TRBV3-1/TRBV3-2 - CASSQDLARYGEQFF TGTGCCAGCAGCCAGGATCTAGCGCGGTATGGGGAGCAGTTCTTC
TRBJ1-2 TRBD1 TRBV27 - CASSLGQASNYGYTF TGTGCCAGCAGTCTCGGACAGGCGTCGAACTATGGCTACACCTTC
TRBJ2-3 - TRBV5-6 - CASSLGGVSADTQYF TGTGCCAGCAGCTTGGGGGGCGTTAGTGCAGATACGCAGTATTTT
TRBJ2-2 TRBD1 TRBV18 - CASSPPDRGRTGELFF TGTGCCAGCTCACCCCCGGACAGGGGGCGAACCGGGGAGCTGTTTTTT
TRBJ2-1 - TRBV27 - CASSLRGSYNEQFF TGTGCCAGCAGCCTCAGGGGATCCTACAATGAGCAGTTCTTC
TRBJ2-2 TRBD2 TRBV13 - CASSLSGLAGGNTGELFF TGTGCCAGCAGCTTATCGGGACTAGCGGGGGGGAACACCGGGGAGCTGTTTTTT
TRBJ2-7 TRBD1 TRBV6-5 - CASRAGTGGYEQYF TGTGCCAGCAGAGCCGGGACAGGGGGCTACGAGCAGTACTTC
TRBJ2-1 - TRBV27 - CASSGWGQLGGNEQFF TGTGCCAGCAGTGGGTGGGGACAATTAGGGGGCAATGAGCAGTTCTTC
TRBJ2-5 TRBD2 TRBV19 - CASSNELAELQETQYF TGTGCCAGTAGCAACGAACTAGCGGAACTACAAGAGACCCAGTACTTC
TRBJ2-7 - TRBV9 - CASSVDGGEQYF TGTGCCAGCAGCGTAGATGGCGGGGAGCAGTACTTC
TRBJ1-2 - TRBV4-3 - CASSQGTGEGYGYTF TGCGCCAGCAGCCAAGGCACGGGGGAGGGCTATGGCTACACCTTC
TRBJ2-3 TRBD1 TRBV24-1 once CATSVQDRGGDTQYF TGTGCCACCAGTGTCCAGGACAGGGGCGGAGATACGCAGTATTTT
TRBJ2-1 - TRBV2 - CASSQQGYEQFF TGTGCCAGCAGTCAACAGGGCTATGAGCAGTTCTTC
TRBJ1-1 - TRBV6-2/TRBV6-3 - CASSYGGSNTEAFF TGTGCCAGCAGTTACGGGGGCAGCAACACTGAAGCTTTCTTT
TRBJ1-6 TRBD1 TRBV28 - CASSLSWDRGVNSPLHF TGTGCCAGCAGTTTAAGTTGGGACAGGGGGGTCAATTCACCCCTCCACTTT
TRBJ2-7 TRBD2 TRBV30 - CAWAMAGGIFSYEQYF TGTGCCTGGGCAATGGCGGGAGGCATTTTTTCCTACGAGCAGTACTTC
TRBJ2-1 - TRBV11-3 - CASSRARQARNEQFF TGTGCCAGCAGCAGGGCTCGACAGGCCAGGAATGAGCAGTTCTTC
TRBJ1-4 - TRBV10-3 - CAIRREANEKLFF TGTGCCATCAGGAGGGAAGCGAATGAAAAACTGTTTTTT
TRBJ1-1 - TRBV19 - CASSMYVNTEAFF TGTGCCAGTAGTATGTATGTGAACACTGAAGCTTTCTTT
TRBJ1-2 - TRBV4-1 - CASRPTSGYTF TGCGCCAGCAGACCTACTAGTGGCTACACCTTC
TRBJ2-5 - TRBV6-5 - CASEPGLRETQYF TGTGCCAGCGAACCAGGGCTCCGGGAGACCCAGTACTTC
TRBJ2-7 TRBD2 TRBV4-2 - CASSPGVRGGQNEQYF TGTGCCAGCAGCCCCGGGGTGCGGGGGGGCCAAAACGAGCAGTACTTC
TRBJ1-4 - TRBV21-1 - CASKGPGSEGEKLFF TGTGCCAGCAAAGGGCCGGGGTCAGAGGGTGAAAAACTGTTTTTT
TRBJ2-7 TRBD1 TRBV27 - CASSLSGQGPYEQYF TGTGCCAGCAGTCTTTCGGGACAGGGTCCTTACGAGCAGTACTTC
TRBJ2-3 - TRBV21-1 many CASSKFSPLAPDTQYF TGTGCCAGCAGCAAATTTAGCCCACTAGCGCCAGATACGCAGTATTTT
TRBJ1-4 - TRBV12-3/TRBV12-4 - CASSTRQNEKLFF TGTGCCAGCAGTACCCGACAGAATGAAAAACTGTTTTTT
TRBJ2-1 - TRBV7-6 - CASSPGLARGEQFF TGTGCCAGCAGCCCCGGGCTAGCTAGAGGTGAGCAGTTCTTC